The rows below give T cell receptor beta chains drawn from one sample of a study of blood T cell repertoires in COVID-19. Here immunoSEQ multiplex PCR was the method, and the copy in TCRdb shows in-frame clones only, minus some. Of approximately 120,000 clones listed, approximately 89% are singletons. The material sequenced was peripheral blood. The receptors come from a woman older than 75 with COVID-19, enrolled during active disease. CDR3s include the opening cysteine and the closing phenylalanine or tryptophan. The order of the fields is V gene, CDR3 length, clone size, J gene, CDR3 protein. Clone size is not always given. Where it is, it says once, few, many or a class for expanded clones.

v_call: TRBV5-1
cdr3_length: 14
clone_size: -
j_call: TRBJ1-2
cdr3_aa: CASSLAVGDNGYTF

v_call: TRBV5-1
cdr3_length: 16
clone_size: -
j_call: TRBJ1-1
cdr3_aa: CASSLDPSRGSTEAFF

v_call: TRBV9
cdr3_length: 14
clone_size: once
j_call: TRBJ2-7
cdr3_aa: CASSVGTLTYEQYF

v_call: TRBV19
cdr3_length: 13
clone_size: -
j_call: TRBJ1-2
cdr3_aa: CASSLTGVDGYTF

v_call: TRBV10-3
cdr3_length: 15
clone_size: once
j_call: TRBJ2-1
cdr3_aa: CAISPRGSGSGEQFF

v_call: TRBV18
cdr3_length: 14
clone_size: -
j_call: TRBJ2-7
cdr3_aa: CASSPTGQGAEQYF

v_call: TRBV19
cdr3_length: 13
clone_size: -
j_call: TRBJ1-5
cdr3_aa: CASRGGQPEPQHF

v_call: TRBV27
cdr3_length: 17
clone_size: -
j_call: TRBJ2-3
cdr3_aa: CASSLWTGTSFSDTQYF

v_call: TRBV18
cdr3_length: 14
clone_size: once
j_call: TRBJ1-5
cdr3_aa: CASSPQGISQPQHF

v_call: TRBV5-6
cdr3_length: 16
clone_size: few
j_call: TRBJ2-2
cdr3_aa: CASSLSDRANTGELFF

v_call: TRBV9
cdr3_length: 13
clone_size: -
j_call: TRBJ1-2
cdr3_aa: CASSVVERGRSTF

v_call: TRBV6-5
cdr3_length: 13
clone_size: -
j_call: TRBJ1-1
cdr3_aa: CASSKEVNTEAFF

v_call: TRBV18
cdr3_length: 13
clone_size: few
j_call: TRBJ1-1
cdr3_aa: CASKSSYGTEAFF

v_call: TRBV5-6
cdr3_length: 17
clone_size: -
j_call: TRBJ2-1
cdr3_aa: CASSWGLADSAYNEQFF

v_call: TRBV10-1
cdr3_length: 17
clone_size: -
j_call: TRBJ2-2
cdr3_aa: CASSEERQGSNTGELFF

v_call: TRBV11-2
cdr3_length: 17
clone_size: -
j_call: TRBJ2-5
cdr3_aa: CASSFGTSGRNQETQYF

v_call: TRBV28
cdr3_length: 14
clone_size: -
j_call: TRBJ2-3
cdr3_aa: CASITSGRADTQYF

v_call: TRBV28
cdr3_length: 15
clone_size: -
j_call: TRBJ1-1
cdr3_aa: CASSSLGVMNTEAFF

v_call: TRBV6-6
cdr3_length: 13
clone_size: -
j_call: TRBJ2-7
cdr3_aa: CATGTGLFYEQYF

v_call: TRBV24-1
cdr3_length: 15
clone_size: -
j_call: TRBJ1-4
cdr3_aa: CATSDWGTGSGKLFF